This TCR beta chain emerged from a study of blood T cell repertoires in COVID-19. Study-level background: Italy, Spain and the United States were the sources of the convalescent and acute COVID-19 samples. T cells, B-cell-depleted T cells, or PBMCs provided the cDNA or gDNA that served as material.

Original data processing: Estimation of nucleated cell counts relied on the amplification of reference gene primers. Sequencing used immunoSEQ multiplex PCR; TCRdb keeps in-frame clones, though not all of them. V, J and clone size are taken as reported in that table, and D and trimming were inferred from the DNA itself. The data contain about 270,000 clones, approximately 89% of them singletons. The CDR3 runs to 15 residues. Deletions cut 6 bases from V and 0 bases from J, with 11 bases between. In germline, CDR1 is MNHEY, CDR2 SVGAGI. The gene calls are TRBV6-5 and TRBJ2-2; D possibly corresponds to TRBD2 (6 bases). Sequencing used peripheral blood. The receptor was derived from a man aged 35-49 years who had recovered from COVID-19. This chain's CDR3 is CASSLAETNTGELFF. CDR3 DNA: TGTGCCAGCAGCTTAGCGGAAACGAACACCGGGGAGCTGTTTTTT.